These T cell receptor beta chains were read from a single sample in a study of T cells in Graves' hyperthyroidism and ophthalmopathy. In TCRdb, the multiplex PCR reads were re-called with MiXCR into one record per CDR3 protein. Among 300,000 to 450,000 distinct CDR3 sequences listed, 13% were seen once. The specimen sequenced was blood. The receptors originated from a woman aged 18 to 35 with Graves' hyperthyroidism. The CDR3 runs from the conserved cysteine through the conserved F or W. Each record gives: J gene, V gene, CDR3 protein.

TRBJ2-3,TRBV9,CASSAQTSGATQPLVTDTQYF
TRBJ2-1,TRBV29-1,CSGGTSNEQFF
TRBJ2-2,TRBV2,CASSERRGYTGELFF
TRBJ2-3,TRBV5-1,CASSLGGGRIRGDTQYF
TRBJ1-1,TRBV19,CASSISDRASATEAFF
TRBJ1-2,TRBV6-5,CASSSLTGRHYGYTF
TRBJ1-1,TRBV7-9,CASSLGQLEAFF
TRBJ2-7,TRBV25-1,CASSEYGTGNSYEQYF
TRBJ2-1,TRBV6-1,CASSWGILSGGAANEQFF
TRBJ2-1,TRBV19,CASSSPGTSVRNEQFF
TRBJ2-1,TRBV5-1,CASSRGGLSYNEQFF
TRBJ2-3,TRBV7-8,CASSTLAARTDTQYF
TRBJ2-3,TRBV5-1,CATRQGAREDTQYF
TRBJ2-3,TRBV28,CASSLIQGSTDTQYF
TRBJ1-5,TRBV19,CASSPDYTSQPQHF
TRBJ1-1,TRBV2,CASGRDEVTEAFF
TRBJ1-4,TRBV11-1,CASSRRGTGATNEKLFF
TRBJ2-2,TRBV5-1,CASSLDGGWNGELFF
TRBJ1-1,TRBV20-1,CSARGSLNLFEAFF
TRBJ1-2,TRBV19,CASSPGGTGAGYTF
TRBJ2-5,TRBV7-2,CASSFGQVAQFAQYF
TRBJ2-1,TRBV19,CASMQGNYNEQFF
TRBJ1-1,TRBV3-1,CATEGGQGLAFF
TRBJ2-2,TRBV6-2/TRBV6-3,CASSYPSGRPTNTGELFF
TRBJ2-1,TRBV12-3/TRBV12-4,CASSALSPIAGNEQFF
TRBJ2-1,TRBV24-1,CATRKRTGGNEQFF
TRBJ2-1,TRBV12-3/TRBV12-4,CASSPTGDLNNEQFF
TRBJ1-2,TRBV6-1,CASRPWTVNYGYTF
TRBJ2-3,TRBV29-1,CSVEGDPRYGGDTQYF
TRBJ2-2,TRBV15,CATSFRFETGELFF
TRBJ1-1,TRBV12-3/TRBV12-4,CASSEQGLNTEAFF
TRBJ2-7,TRBV28,CASRGTGYEQYF
TRBJ2-3,TRBV7-3,CASSLFMADTQYF
TRBJ2-1,TRBV7-9,CASSLGRTEAREQFF
TRBJ2-2,TRBV2,CASSEALRGAGELFF
TRBJ2-5,TRBV29-1,CSVEGPTDEETQYF
TRBJ2-3,TRBV20-1,CSARGPEGNTDTQYF
TRBJ2-5,TRBV15,CATSRDRNRETQYF
TRBJ2-3,TRBV5-1,CASSPLAGLGDTQYF
TRBJ2-1,TRBV9,CASSVSGGLYNEQFF
TRBJ1-6,TRBV19,CASGLGSPLHF
.,TRBV20-1,CSAESGGPQETQFF
TRBJ1-4,TRBV19,CASIGSTEKLFF
TRBJ2-3,TRBV28,CASSLTRTSGSTDTQYF
TRBJ2-1,TRBV11-2,CASSLGVSIYNEQFF
TRBJ1-1,TRBV18,CASSPRQMNTEAFF
TRBJ2-7,TRBV7-9,CASSLVREGRSEQYF
TRBJ2-7,TRBV27,CASSTGTSAHEQYF
TRBJ1-6,TRBV14,CASSQGRGISPLHF
TRBJ1-5,TRBV18,CASSGGAVQPQHF
TRBJ2-5,TRBV29-1,CSVDRTGNLETQYF